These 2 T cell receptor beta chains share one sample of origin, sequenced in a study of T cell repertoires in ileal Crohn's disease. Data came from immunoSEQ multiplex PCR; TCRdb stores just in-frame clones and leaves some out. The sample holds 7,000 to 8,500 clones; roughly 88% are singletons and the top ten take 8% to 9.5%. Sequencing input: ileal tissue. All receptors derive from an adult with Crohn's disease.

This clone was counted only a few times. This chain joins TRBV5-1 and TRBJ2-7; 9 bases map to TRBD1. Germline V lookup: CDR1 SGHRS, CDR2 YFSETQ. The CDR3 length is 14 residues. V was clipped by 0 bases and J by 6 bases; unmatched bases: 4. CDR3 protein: CASSLVQGAAEQYF. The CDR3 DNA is TGCGCCAGCAGCTTGGTACAGGGGGCGGCCGAGCAGTACTTC.

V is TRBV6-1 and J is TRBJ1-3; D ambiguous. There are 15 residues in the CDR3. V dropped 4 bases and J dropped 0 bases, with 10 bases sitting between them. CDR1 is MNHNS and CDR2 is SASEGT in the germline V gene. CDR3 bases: TGTGCCAGCAGTGCAGGCCCAAGCTCTGGAAACACCATATATTTT. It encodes CASSAGPSSGNTIYF.